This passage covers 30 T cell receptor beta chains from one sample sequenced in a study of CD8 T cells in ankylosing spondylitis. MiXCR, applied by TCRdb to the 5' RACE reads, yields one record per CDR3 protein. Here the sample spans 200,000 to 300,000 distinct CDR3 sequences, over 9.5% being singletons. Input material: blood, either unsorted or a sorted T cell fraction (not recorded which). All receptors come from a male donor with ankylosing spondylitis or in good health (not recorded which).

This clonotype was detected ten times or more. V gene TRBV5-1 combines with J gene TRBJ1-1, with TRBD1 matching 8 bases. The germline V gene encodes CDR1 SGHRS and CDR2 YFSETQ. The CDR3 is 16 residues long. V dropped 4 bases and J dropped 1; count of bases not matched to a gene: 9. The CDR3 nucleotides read TGCGCCAGCAGCGGAGGGACAGGCGGATGGAACACTGAAGCTTTCTTT. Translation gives CASSGGTGGWNTEAFF.

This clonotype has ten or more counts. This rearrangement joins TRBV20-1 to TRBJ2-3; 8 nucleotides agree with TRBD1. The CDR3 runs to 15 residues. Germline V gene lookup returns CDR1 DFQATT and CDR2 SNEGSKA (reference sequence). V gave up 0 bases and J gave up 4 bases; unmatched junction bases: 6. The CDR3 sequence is CSAREYRGWSDTQYF. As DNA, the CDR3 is TGCAGTGCTAGAGAATACAGGGGGTGGTCAGATACGCAGTATTTT.

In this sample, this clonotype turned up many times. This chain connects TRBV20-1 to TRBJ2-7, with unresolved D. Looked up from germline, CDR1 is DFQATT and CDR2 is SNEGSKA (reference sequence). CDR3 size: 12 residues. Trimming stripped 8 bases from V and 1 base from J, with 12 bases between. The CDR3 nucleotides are TGCAGTTCCTCGACCGCTTCCTACGAGCAGTACTTC. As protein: CSSSTASYEQYF.

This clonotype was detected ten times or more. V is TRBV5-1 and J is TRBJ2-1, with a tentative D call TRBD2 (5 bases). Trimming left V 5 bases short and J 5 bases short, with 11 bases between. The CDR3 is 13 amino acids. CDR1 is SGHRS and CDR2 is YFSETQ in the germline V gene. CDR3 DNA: TGCGCCAGCAGACCGGACTCTGACAATGAGCAGTTCTTC. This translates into CASRPDSDNEQFF.

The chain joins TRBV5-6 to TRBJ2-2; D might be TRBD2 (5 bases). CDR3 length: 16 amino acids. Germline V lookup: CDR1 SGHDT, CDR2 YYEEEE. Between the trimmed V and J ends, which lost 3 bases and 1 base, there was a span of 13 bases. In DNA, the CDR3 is TGTGCCAGCAGCTCCCTCGTGGGAGAGAACACCGGGGAGCTGTTTTTT. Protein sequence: CASSSLVGENTGELFF.

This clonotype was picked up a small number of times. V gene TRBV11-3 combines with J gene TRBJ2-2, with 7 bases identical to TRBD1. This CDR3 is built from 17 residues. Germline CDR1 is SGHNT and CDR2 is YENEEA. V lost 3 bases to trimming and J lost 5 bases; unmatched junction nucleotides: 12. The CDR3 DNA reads TGTGCCAGCAGCTTCCCGCCGGGACAGCCTATTACCGGGGAGCTGTTTTTT. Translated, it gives CASSFPPGQPITGELFF. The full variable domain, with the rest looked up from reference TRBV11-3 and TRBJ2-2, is EAGVVQSPRYKIIEKKQPVAFWCNPISGHNTLYWYLQNLGQGPELLIRYENEEAVDDSQLPKDRFSAERLKGVDSTLKIQPAELGDSAVYLCASSFPPGQPITGELFFGEGSRLTVL.

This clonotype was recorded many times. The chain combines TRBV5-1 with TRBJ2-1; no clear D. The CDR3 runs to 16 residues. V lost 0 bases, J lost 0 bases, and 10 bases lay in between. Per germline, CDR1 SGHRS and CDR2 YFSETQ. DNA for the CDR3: TGCGCCAGCAGCTTGGAGGCCGGATCCTCCTACAATGAGCAGTTCTTC. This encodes CASSLEAGSSYNEQFF.

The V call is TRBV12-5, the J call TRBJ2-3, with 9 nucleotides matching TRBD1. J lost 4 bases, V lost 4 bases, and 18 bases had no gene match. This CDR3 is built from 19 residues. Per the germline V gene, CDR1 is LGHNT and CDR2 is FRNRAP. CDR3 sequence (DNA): TGTGCTAGTGGTTCGAGACCGGGACAGGGTGACGGACACGCAGATACGCAGTATTTT. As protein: CASGSRPGQGDGHADTQYF.

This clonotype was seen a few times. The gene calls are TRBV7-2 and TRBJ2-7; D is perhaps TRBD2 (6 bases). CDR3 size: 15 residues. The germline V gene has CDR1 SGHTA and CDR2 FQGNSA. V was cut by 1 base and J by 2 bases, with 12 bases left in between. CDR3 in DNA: TGTGCCAGCAGCTTAGTGGCGGGACCCACCTACGAGCAGTACTTC. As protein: CASSLVAGPTYEQYF.

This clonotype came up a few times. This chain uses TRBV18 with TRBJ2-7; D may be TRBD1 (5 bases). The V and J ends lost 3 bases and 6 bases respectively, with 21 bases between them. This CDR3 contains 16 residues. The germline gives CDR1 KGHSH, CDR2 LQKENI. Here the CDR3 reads CASSPQKGSGSGEQYF. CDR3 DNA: TGTGCCAGCTCACCTCAGAAGGGCTCAGGGTCGGGCGAGCAGTACTTC.

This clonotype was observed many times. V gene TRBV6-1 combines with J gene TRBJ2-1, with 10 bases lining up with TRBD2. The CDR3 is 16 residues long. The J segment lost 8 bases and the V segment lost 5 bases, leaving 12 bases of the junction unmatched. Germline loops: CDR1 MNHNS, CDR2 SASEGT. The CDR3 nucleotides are TGTGCCAGCAGTCAATTAGCGGGGGGCGGGATATATGAGCAGTTCTTC. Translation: CASSQLAGGGIYEQFF.

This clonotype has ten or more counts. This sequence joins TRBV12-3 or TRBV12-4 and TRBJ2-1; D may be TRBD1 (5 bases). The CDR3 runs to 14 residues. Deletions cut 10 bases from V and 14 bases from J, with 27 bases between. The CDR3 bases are TGTGCCACCACATCGGCTATAGGGCAGGGCGGTAAGTTCTTC. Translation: CATTSAIGQGGKFF.

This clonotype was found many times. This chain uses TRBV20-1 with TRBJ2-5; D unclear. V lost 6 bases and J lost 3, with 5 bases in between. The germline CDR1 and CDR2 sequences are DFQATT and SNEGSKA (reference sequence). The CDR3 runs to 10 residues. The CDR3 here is CSASEETQYF. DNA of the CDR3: TGCAGTGCGAGCGAAGAGACCCAGTACTTC.

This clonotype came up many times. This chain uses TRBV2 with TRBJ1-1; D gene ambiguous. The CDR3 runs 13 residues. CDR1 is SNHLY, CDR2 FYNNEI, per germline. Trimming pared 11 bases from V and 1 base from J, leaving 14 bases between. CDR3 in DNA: TGTGCCCTGGGAAAAGAAGGGAACACTGAAGCTTTCTTT. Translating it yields CALGKEGNTEAFF.

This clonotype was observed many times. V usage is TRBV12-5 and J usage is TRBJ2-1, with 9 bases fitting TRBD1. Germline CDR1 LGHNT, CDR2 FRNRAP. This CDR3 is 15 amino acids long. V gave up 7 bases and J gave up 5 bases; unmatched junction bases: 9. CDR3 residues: CASAPGQGLDNEQFF. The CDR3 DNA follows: TGTGCTAGTGCTCCGGGACAGGGCTTAGACAATGAGCAGTTCTTC.

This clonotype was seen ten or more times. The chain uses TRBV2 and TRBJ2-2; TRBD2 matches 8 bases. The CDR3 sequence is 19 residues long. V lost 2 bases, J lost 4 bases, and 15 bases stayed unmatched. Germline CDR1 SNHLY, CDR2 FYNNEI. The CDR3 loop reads CASSENGLAESYPTGELFF. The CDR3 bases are TGTGCCAGCAGTGAAAACGGACTAGCTGAATCTTACCCCACCGGGGAGCTGTTTTTT.

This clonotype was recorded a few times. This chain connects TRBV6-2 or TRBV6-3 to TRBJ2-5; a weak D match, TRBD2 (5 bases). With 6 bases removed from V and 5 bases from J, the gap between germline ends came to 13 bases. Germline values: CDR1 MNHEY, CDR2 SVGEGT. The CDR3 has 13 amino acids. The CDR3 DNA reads TGTGCCAGCAGAGCAGCGGTCAAGGAGACCCAGTACTTC. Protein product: CASRAAVKETQYF.

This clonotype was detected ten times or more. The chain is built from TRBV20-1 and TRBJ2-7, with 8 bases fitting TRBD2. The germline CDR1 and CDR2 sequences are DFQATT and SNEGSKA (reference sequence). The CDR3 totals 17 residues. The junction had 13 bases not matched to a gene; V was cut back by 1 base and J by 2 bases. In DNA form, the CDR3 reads TGCAGTGCTAGAGGTCCTCTTCGCGGGGGGCTCACCTACGAGCAGTACTTC. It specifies CSARGPLRGGLTYEQYF.

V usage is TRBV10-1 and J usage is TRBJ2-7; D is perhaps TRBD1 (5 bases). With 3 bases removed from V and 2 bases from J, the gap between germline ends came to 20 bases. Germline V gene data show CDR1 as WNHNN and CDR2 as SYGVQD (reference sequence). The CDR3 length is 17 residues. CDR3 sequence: CASSDPPGSPDPYEQYF. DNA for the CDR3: TGCGCCAGCAGTGATCCACCAGGGTCCCCGGATCCCTACGAGCAGTACTTC.

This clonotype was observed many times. The CDR3 sequence is CASSSGLGGLFF. In DNA form, the CDR3 reads TGCGCCAGCAGCTCCGGACTGGGCGGGCTGTTTTTT. The chain couples TRBV5-1 to TRBJ2-2; TRBD2 might be the D (5 bases). The ends were cut back, 3 bases at V and 13 bases at J, with 13 bases in the middle. Germline V gene lookup returns CDR1 SGHRS and CDR2 YFSETQ. The CDR3 has 12 residues. The complete variable domain, with remaining parts taken from reference TRBV5-1 and TRBJ2-2, reads KAGVTQTPRYLIKTRGQQVTLSCSPISGHRSVSWYQQTPGQGLQFLFEYFSETQRNKGNFPGRFSGRQFSNSRSEMNVSTLELGDSALYLCASSSGLGGLFFGEGSRLTVL.

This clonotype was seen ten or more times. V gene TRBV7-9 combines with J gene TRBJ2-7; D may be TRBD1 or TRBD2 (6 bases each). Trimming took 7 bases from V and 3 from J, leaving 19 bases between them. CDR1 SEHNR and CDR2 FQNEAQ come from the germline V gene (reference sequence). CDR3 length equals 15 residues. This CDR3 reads CASTPGAVSFYEQYF. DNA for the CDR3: TGTGCCAGCACCCCGGGGGCAGTCTCTTTCTACGAGCAGTACTTC.

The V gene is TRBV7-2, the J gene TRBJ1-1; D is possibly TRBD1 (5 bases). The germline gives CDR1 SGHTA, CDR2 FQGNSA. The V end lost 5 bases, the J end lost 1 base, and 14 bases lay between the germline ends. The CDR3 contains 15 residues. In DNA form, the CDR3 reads TGTGCCAGCAGCCCCCTGGGGGGTTCGAACACTGAAGCTTTCTTT. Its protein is CASSPLGGSNTEAFF.

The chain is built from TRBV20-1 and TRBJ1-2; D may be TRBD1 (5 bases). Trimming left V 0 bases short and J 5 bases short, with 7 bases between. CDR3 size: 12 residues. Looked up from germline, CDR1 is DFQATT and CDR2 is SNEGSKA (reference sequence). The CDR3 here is CSAREGVYGYTF. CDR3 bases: TGCAGTGCTAGAGAGGGGGTGTATGGCTACACCTTC.

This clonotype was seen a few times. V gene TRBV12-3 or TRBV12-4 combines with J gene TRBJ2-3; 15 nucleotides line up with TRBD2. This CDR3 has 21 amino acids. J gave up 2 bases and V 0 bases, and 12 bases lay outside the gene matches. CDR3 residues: CASSLALPGLAGGSPTDTQYF. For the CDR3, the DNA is TGTGCCAGCAGTTTAGCTCTCCCAGGACTAGCGGGGGGGTCCCCCACAGATACGCAGTATTTT.

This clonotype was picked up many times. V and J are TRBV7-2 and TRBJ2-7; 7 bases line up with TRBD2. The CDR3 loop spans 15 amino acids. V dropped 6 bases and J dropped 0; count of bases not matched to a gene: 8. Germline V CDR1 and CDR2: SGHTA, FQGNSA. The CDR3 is CASSSQRGRSYEQYF. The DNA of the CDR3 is TGTGCCAGCAGTTCCCAGCGGGGACGCTCCTACGAGCAGTACTTC. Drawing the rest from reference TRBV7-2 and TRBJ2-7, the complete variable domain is GAGVSQSPSNKVTEKGKDVELRCDPISGHTALYWYRQSLGQGLEFLIYFQGNSAPDKSGLPSDRFSAERTGGSVSTLTIQRTQQEDSAVYLCASSSQRGRSYEQYFGPGTRLTVT.

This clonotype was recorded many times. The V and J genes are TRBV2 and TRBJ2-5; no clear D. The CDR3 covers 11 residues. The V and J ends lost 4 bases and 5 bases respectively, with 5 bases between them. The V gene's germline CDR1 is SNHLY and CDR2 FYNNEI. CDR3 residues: CASSVRETQYF. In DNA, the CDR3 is TGTGCCAGCAGTGTGAGGGAGACCCAGTACTTC.

The CDR3 is CASSLGLPWVYNEQFF. Written as DNA, the CDR3 is TGTGCCAGCAGCCTGGGGCTCCCGTGGGTGTACAATGAGCAGTTCTTC. This chain uses TRBV5-4 with TRBJ2-1; possible D gene TRBD1, 5 bases. The CDR3 consists of 16 residues. Trimming took 4 bases from V and 4 from J, leaving 18 bases between them. Germline assignment: CDR1 SGHNT and CDR2 YYREEE (reference sequence).

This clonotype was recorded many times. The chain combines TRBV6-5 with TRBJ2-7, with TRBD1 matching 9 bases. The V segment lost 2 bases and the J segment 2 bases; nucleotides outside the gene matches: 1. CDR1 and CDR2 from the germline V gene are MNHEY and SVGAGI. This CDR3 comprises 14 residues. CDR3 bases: TGTGCCAGCAGTTACGGGACAGGGACCTACGAGCAGTACTTC. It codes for CASSYGTGTYEQYF.

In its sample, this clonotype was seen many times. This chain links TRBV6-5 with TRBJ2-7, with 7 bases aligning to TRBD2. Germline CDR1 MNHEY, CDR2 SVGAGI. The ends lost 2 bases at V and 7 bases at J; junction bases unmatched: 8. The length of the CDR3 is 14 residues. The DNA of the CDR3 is TGTGCCAGCAGTTACAGCGCGGGGACTACAGAGCAGTACTTC. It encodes CASSYSAGTTEQYF.

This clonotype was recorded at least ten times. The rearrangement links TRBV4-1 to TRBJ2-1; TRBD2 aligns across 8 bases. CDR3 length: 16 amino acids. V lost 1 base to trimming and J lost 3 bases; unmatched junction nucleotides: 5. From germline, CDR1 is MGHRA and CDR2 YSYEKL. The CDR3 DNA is TGCGCCAGCAGCCAAGCTGAAGCGGGAGTCTACAATGAGCAGTTCTTC. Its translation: CASSQAEAGVYNEQFF.